This TCR beta chain was profiled in a study of shared clonotypes between healthy human individuals. Only CD45RO-negative cells positively selected for CCR7 counted as naive CD8 cells, so terminally differentiated effector memory CD45RA+ cells were excluded. TCRdb keeps only in-frame clones here, not all; method: immunoSEQ multiplex PCR. The data contain roughly 2,000,000 clones, about 95% of them seen just once; the ten biggest clones take up roughly 1%. The sequence derives from a man aged 18 to 30 in good health. The sample comprised naive CD8+ T cells sorted from blood.

The DNA of the CDR3 is TGTGCCAGCAGTGAATCCCAGCGGGAGGCCGCCACAGATACGCAGTATTTT. Translated, it gives CASSESQREAATDTQYF. J is TRBJ2-3 and V is TRBV2; 9 bases map to TRBD2. The germline V gene encodes CDR1 SNHLY and CDR2 FYNNEI. CDR3 size: 17 residues. With V trimmed by 2 bases and J by 2 bases, 8 bases remained unmatched.